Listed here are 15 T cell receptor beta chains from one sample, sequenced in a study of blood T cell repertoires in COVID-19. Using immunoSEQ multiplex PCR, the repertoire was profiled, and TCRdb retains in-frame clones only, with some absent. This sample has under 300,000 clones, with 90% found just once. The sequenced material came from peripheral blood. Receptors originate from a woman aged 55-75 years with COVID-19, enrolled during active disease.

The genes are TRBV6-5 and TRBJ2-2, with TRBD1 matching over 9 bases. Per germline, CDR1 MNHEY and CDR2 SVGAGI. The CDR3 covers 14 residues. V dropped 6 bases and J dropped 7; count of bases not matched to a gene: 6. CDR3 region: CASRPGTGFGELFF. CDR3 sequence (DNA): TGTGCCAGCAGACCCGGGACAGGGTTCGGGGAGCTGTTTTTT.

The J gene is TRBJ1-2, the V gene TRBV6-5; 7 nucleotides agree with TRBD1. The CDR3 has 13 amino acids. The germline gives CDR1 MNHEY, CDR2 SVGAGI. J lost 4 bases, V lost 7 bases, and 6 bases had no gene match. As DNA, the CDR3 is TGTGCCAGCATCGGGGACAGCTTCTATGGCTACACCTTC. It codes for CASIGDSFYGYTF.

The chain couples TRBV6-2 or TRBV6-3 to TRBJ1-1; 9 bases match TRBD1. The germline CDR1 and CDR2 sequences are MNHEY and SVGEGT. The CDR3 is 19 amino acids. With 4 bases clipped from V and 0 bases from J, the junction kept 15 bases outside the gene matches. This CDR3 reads CASSSRPWTGVFVNTEAFF. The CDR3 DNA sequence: TGTGCCAGCAGTTCAAGGCCCTGGACAGGGGTTTTTGTGAACACTGAAGCTTTCTTT.

The CDR3 spells CASSYSPRSSGNTIYF. The CDR3 coding sequence is TGTGCCAGCAGTTACTCTCCACGGAGCTCTGGAAACACCATATATTTT. V and J are TRBV6-5 and TRBJ1-3; D is unclear. This CDR3 contains 16 residues. The germline CDR1 and CDR2 sequences are MNHEY and SVGAGI. Trimming stripped 0 bases from V and 0 bases from J, with 9 bases between.

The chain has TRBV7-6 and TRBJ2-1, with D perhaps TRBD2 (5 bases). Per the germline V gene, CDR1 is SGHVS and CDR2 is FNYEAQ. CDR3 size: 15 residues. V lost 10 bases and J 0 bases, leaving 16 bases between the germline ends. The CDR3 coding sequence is TGTGCCACTCGAAGCGGACTGAGCTCCTACAATGAGCAGTTCTTC. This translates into CATRSGLSSYNEQFF.

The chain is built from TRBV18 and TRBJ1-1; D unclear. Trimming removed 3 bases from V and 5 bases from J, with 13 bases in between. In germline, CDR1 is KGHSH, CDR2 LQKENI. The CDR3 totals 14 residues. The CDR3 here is CASSPQARATEAFF. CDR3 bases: TGTGCCAGCTCACCTCAAGCGAGGGCGACTGAAGCTTTCTTT.

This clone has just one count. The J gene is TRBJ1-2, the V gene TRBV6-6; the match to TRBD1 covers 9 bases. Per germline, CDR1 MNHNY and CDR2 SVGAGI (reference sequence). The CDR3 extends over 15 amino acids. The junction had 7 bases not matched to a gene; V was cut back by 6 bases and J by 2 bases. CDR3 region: CASSSPGTGNYGYTF. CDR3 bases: TGTGCCAGCAGCAGCCCCGGGACAGGGAACTATGGCTACACCTTC.

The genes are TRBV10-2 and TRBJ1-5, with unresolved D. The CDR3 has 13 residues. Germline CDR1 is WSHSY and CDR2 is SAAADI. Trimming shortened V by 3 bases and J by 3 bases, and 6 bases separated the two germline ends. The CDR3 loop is CASSDSDNQPQHF. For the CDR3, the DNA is TGCGCCAGCAGTGACAGTGACAATCAGCCCCAGCATTTT.

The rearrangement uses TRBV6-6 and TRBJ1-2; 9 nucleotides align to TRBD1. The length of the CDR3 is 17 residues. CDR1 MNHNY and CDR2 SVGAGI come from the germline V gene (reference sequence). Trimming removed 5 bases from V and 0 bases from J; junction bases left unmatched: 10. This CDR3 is CASSLNRGQGANYGYTF. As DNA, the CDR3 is TGTGCCAGCAGTCTTAACAGGGGGCAGGGAGCTAACTATGGCTACACCTTC.

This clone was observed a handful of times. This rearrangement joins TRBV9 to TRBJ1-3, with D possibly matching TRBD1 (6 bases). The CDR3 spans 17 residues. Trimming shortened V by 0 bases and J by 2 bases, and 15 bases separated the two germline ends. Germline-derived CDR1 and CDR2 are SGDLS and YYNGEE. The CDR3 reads CASSVDGGGAPGNTIYF. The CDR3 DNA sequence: TGTGCCAGCAGCGTAGACGGTGGGGGGGCACCTGGAAACACCATATATTTT.

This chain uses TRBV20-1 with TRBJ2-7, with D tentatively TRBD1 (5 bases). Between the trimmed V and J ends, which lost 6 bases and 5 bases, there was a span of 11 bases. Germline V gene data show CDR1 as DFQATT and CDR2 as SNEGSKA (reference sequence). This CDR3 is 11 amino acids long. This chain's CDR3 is CSAKKQDEQYF. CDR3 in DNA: TGCAGTGCAAAGAAACAGGACGAGCAGTACTTC.

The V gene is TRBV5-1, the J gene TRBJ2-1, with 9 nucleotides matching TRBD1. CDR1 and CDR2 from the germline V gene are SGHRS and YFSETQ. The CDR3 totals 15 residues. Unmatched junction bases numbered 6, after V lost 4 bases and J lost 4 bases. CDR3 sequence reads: CASSPAGTGYNEQFF. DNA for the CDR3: TGCGCCAGCAGCCCCGCCGGGACAGGGTACAATGAGCAGTTCTTC.

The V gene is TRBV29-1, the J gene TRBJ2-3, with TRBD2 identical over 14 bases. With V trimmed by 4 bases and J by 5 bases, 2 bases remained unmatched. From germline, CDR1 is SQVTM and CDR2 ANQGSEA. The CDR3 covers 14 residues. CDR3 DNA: TGCAGCGTTGCGGGACTAGCGGGGGTAGATACGCAGTATTTT. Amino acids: CSVAGLAGVDTQYF.

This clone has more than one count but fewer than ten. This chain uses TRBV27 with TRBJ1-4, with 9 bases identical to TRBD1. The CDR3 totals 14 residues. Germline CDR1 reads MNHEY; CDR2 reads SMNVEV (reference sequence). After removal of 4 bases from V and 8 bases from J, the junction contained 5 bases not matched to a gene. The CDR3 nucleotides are TGTGCCAGCAGTTGGGGGACAGGGAGGGAAAAACTGTTTTTT. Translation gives CASSWGTGREKLFF.

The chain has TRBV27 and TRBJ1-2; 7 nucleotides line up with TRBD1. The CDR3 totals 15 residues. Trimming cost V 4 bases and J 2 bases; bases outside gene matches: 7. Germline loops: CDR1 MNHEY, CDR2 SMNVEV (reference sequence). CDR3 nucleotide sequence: TGTGCCAGCAGTTCCATGACAGGGCGCAACTATGGCTACACCTTC. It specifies CASSSMTGRNYGYTF.